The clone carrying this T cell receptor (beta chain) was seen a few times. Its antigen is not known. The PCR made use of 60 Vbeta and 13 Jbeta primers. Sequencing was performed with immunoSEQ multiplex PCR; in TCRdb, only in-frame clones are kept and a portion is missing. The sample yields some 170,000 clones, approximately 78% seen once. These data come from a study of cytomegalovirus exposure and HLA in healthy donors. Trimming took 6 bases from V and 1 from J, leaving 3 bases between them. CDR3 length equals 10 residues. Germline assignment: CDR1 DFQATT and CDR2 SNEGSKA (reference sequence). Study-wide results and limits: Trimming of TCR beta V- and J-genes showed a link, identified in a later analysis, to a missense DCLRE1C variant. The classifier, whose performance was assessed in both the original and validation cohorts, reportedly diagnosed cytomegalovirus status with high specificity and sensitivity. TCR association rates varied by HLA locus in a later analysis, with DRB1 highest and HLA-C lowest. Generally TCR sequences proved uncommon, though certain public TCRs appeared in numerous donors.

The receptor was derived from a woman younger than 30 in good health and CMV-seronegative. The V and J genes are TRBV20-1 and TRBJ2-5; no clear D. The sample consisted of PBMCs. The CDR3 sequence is CSAIQETQYF. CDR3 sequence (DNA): TGCAGTGCCATCCAAGAGACCCAGTACTTC.